This T cell receptor (beta chain) is drawn from a study of blood T cell repertoires in COVID-19. Sequenced by immunoSEQ multiplex PCR; TCRdb stores in-frame clones only, minus some. The sample lists roughly 130,000 clones, roughly 84% seen once, with about 4% in the top ten. Cohort allocation depended upon clinical history that participants reported. Germline V gives CDR1 MNHEY, CDR2 SMNVEV (reference sequence). CDR3 length: 16 amino acids. The V and J ends lost 2 bases and 7 bases, in that order; junction bases with no gene match: 4. Sequencing was performed on PBMCs or T cells enriched from blood (not recorded which). This chain joins TRBV27 and TRBJ2-1, with TRBD2 matching over 14 bases. The source of this sequence is a woman in her thirties who had recovered from COVID-19. CDR3 loop: CASSLPGLAGVNEQFF. The CDR3 bases are TGTGCCAGCAGTTTACCGGGACTAGCGGGAGTGAATGAGCAGTTCTTC.